Shown below are 29 T cell receptor beta chains from a single sample sequenced in a study of cytomegalovirus exposure and HLA in healthy donors. Both 60 Vbeta primers and 13 Jbeta primers went into the PCR. Sequencing used immunoSEQ multiplex PCR; TCRdb keeps in-frame clones, though not all of them. The sample has about 160,000 clones, 80% to 90% seen once. The sequenced sample consisted of PBMCs. The receptors here all came from a man aged 45-65 years in good health and CMV-seropositive.

The rearrangement links TRBV5-1 to TRBJ2-5; 10 nucleotides match TRBD2. The DNA end is more similar to TRBJ2-7, so the J call may be wrong. Looked up from germline, CDR1 is SGHRS and CDR2 is YFSETQ. The CDR3 runs 15 residues. DNA for the CDR3: TGCGCCAGCAGCTTGGGGGCTAGCGGGGGATACGAGCAGTACTTC. Its protein product is CASSLGASGGYEQYF.

A single count supports this clone. The chain joins TRBV5-1 to TRBJ2-1; 10 bases match TRBD1. Germline V CDR1 and CDR2: SGHRS, YFSETQ. V was pared by 0 bases and J by 8 bases, with 5 bases of the junction left unmatched. The CDR3 is 15 amino acids. The CDR3: CASSLDRTGGDEQFF. CDR3 sequence (DNA): TGCGCCAGCAGCTTGGATCGGACAGGGGGGGATGAGCAGTTCTTC. Variable domain in full (rest from reference TRBV5-1 and TRBJ2-1): KAGVTQTPRYLIKTRGQQVTLSCSPISGHRSVSWYQQTPGQGLQFLFEYFSETQRNKGNFPGRFSGRQFSNSRSEMNVSTLELGDSALYLCASSLDRTGGDEQFFGPGTRLTVL.

The genes are TRBV6-6 and TRBJ1-1; D uncertain. V was cut by 0 bases and J by 6 bases, with 8 bases left in between. Germline V gene sequence: CDR1 MNHNY, CDR2 SVGAGI (reference sequence). CDR3 length: 13 residues. CDR3 DNA sequence: TGTGCCAGCAGTTACTCCACTGGAGCTGAAGCTTTCTTT. This sequence encodes CASSYSTGAEAFF.

The chain recombines TRBV6-5 with TRBJ2-1, with TRBD2 matching over 8 bases. This CDR3 has 15 amino acids. Germline CDR1 MNHEY, CDR2 SVGAGI. V trimming: 6 bases; J trimming: 7 bases; junction bases outside the gene matches: 11. CDR3 sequence: CASSTLAGWRNEQFF. CDR3 nucleotides: TGTGCCAGCAGCACCCTAGCGGGCTGGCGGAATGAGCAGTTCTTC.

The chain has TRBV29-1 and TRBJ2-7, with 9 bases matching TRBD2. The trim removed 4 bases at V and 3 bases at J, leaving 10 bases unmatched. In germline, CDR1 is SQVTM, CDR2 ANQGSEA. The CDR3 consists of 15 residues. As DNA, the CDR3 is TGCAGCGTTGTCCCTAGCGGGACCCTTGGCTACGAGCAGTACTTC. Residues: CSVVPSGTLGYEQYF.

The chain employs TRBV27 and TRBJ1-2; TRBD1 matches 7 bases. V lost 6 bases, J lost 5 bases, and 15 bases stayed unmatched. This CDR3 has 16 residues. The germline CDR1 and CDR2 sequences are MNHEY and SMNVEV (reference sequence). CDR3 sequence: CASREGAGLGLYGYTF. CDR3 DNA sequence: TGTGCCAGCAGGGAGGGGGCAGGGCTCGGACTTTATGGCTACACCTTC.

This chain links TRBV9 with TRBJ2-3, with 9 nucleotides matching TRBD2. J gave up 4 bases and V 0 bases, and 6 bases lay outside the gene matches. Germline V gene lookup returns CDR1 SGDLS and CDR2 YYNGEE. There are 16 residues in the CDR3. CDR3 coding DNA: TGTGCCAGCAGCGTAGGGTTAGCGGGAGATTCAGATACGCAGTATTTT. This encodes CASSVGLAGDSDTQYF.

The chain uses TRBV6-1 and TRBJ1-4, with a tentative D call TRBD1 (6 bases). From germline, CDR1 is MNHNS and CDR2 SASEGT. The CDR3 length is 15 residues. Between the trimmed V and J ends, which lost 6 bases and 2 bases, there was a span of 13 bases. The CDR3 DNA follows: TGTGCCAGCAGGGATTACCAGGGGACTAATGAAAAACTGTTTTTT. Translating it yields CASRDYQGTNEKLFF.

The chain joins TRBV19 to TRBJ1-5; 7 bases are shared with TRBD1. Germline values: CDR1 LNHDA, CDR2 SQIVND (reference sequence). The V gene end was trimmed by 6 bases and the J gene end by 2 bases; junction bases not matched to a gene: 7. This CDR3 has 15 residues. The CDR3, as DNA: TGTGCCAGTAGCACCGACAGGGTGGGCAATCAGCCCCAGCATTTT. Protein product: CASSTDRVGNQPQHF.

This clone was seen once. The chain combines TRBV7-6 with TRBJ2-5; 9 nucleotides agree with TRBD1. Trimming removed 5 bases from V and 1 base from J; junction bases left unmatched: 11. CDR1 SGHVS and CDR2 FNYEAQ come from the germline V gene. The length of the CDR3 is 17 residues. The CDR3: CASSEEKTGGIQETQYF. CDR3 DNA sequence: TGTGCCAGCAGCGAAGAAAAGACAGGGGGGATCCAAGAGACCCAGTACTTC. Complete variable domain (other parts from reference TRBV7-6 and TRBJ2-5): GAGVSQSPRYKVTKRGQDVALRCDPISGHVSLYWYRQALGQGPEFLTYFNYEAQQDKSGLPNDRFSAERPEGSISTLTIQRTEQRDSAMYRCASSEEKTGGIQETQYFGPGTRLLVL.

The V and J genes are TRBV7-9 and TRBJ1-1, with D perhaps matching TRBD1 (6 bases). This CDR3 spans 15 amino acids. V was cut by 4 bases and J by 5 bases, with 17 bases left in between. Germline lookup yields CDR1 SEHNR and CDR2 FQNEAQ (reference sequence). CDR3 nucleotides: TGTGCCAGCAGCTCGGGGACAACAACTCGGACTGAAGCTTTCTTT. Its translation is CASSSGTTTRTEAFF.

Only one count was recorded for this clone. CDR3 sequence (DNA): TGTGCCACCGCTAATCAGGGGAACTCTGGAAACACCATATATTTT. It yields the protein CATANQGNSGNTIYF. This sequence joins TRBV19 and TRBJ1-3; the D gene is possibly TRBD1 (6 bases). The germline gives CDR1 LNHDA, CDR2 SQIVND (reference sequence). The CDR3 sequence is 15 residues long. The V end was cut by 10 bases, the J end by 0 bases, with 16 bases between.

The chain has TRBV4-1 and TRBJ1-1, with D unresolved. Germline V CDR1 and CDR2: MGHRA, YSYEKL. The CDR3 contains 14 residues. Trimming removed 2 bases from V and 0 bases from J, with 7 bases in between. CDR3 sequence reads: CASSQLPVNTEAFF. In DNA form, the CDR3 reads TGCGCCAGCAGCCAATTGCCAGTGAACACTGAAGCTTTCTTT.

This clone was observed once. The genes are TRBV28 and TRBJ2-2, with a tentative D call TRBD2 (6 bases). V lost 5 bases, J lost 4 bases, and 8 bases lay in between. CDR3 length equals 13 residues. Germline CDR1 is MDHEN and CDR2 is SYDVKM. This CDR3 reads CASSRRGTGELFF. In DNA form, the CDR3 reads TGTGCCAGCAGTAGGAGGGGCACCGGGGAGCTGTTTTTT.

CDR3 bases: TGTGCCAGCAGCCCTCATTACAGGAACTATGGCTACACCTTC. Residues: CASSPHYRNYGYTF. V usage is TRBV5-5 and J usage is TRBJ1-2, with TRBD1 as a possible D gene (5 bases). Germline V gene sequence: CDR1 SGHKS, CDR2 YYEKEE (reference sequence). The CDR3 has 14 amino acids. V lost 4 bases and J lost 2, with 12 bases in between. The variable domain in full, with the rest retrieved from reference TRBV5-5 and TRBJ1-2, is DAGVTQSPTHLIKTRGQQVTLRCSPISGHKSVSWYQQVLGQGPQFIFQYYEKEERGRGNFPDRFSARQFPNYSSELNVNALLLGDSALYLCASSPHYRNYGYTFGSGTRLTVV.

The genes are TRBV5-1 and TRBJ2-4, with 11 bases aligning to TRBD2. The V segment lost 4 bases and the J segment 1 base; nucleotides outside the gene matches: 4. This CDR3 comprises 16 residues. Germline V gives CDR1 SGHRS, CDR2 YFSETQ. Here the CDR3 reads CASSPGTSGAKNIQYF. CDR3 nucleotide sequence: TGCGCCAGCAGCCCTGGGACTAGCGGCGCCAAAAACATTCAGTACTTC.

The chain employs TRBV30 and TRBJ1-3, with D unclear. The length of the CDR3 is 14 residues. The germline gives CDR1 GTSNPN, CDR2 SVGIG (reference sequence). V lost 0 bases and J 3 bases, leaving 9 bases between the germline ends. The CDR3 loop reads CAWSVTGSGNTIYF. The CDR3 DNA is TGTGCCTGGAGTGTAACTGGGAGTGGAAACACCATATATTTT.

This clone was observed a few times. The chain has TRBV2 and TRBJ2-2, with D possibly matching TRBD2 (5 bases). The CDR3 extends over 13 amino acids. The germline V gene encodes CDR1 SNHLY and CDR2 FYNNEI. Between the trimmed V and J ends, which lost 7 bases and 4 bases, there was a span of 10 bases. CDR3 nucleotides: TGTGCCAGCAAAAGAGGGCTCACCGGGGAGCTGTTTTTT. As protein: CASKRGLTGELFF.

V and J are TRBV27 and TRBJ1-3, with 9 bases that match TRBD1. Trimming took 6 bases from V and 9 from J; bases not matched to a gene: 9. This CDR3 region has 14 residues. Germline CDR1 is MNHEY and CDR2 is SMNVEV (reference sequence). For the CDR3, the DNA is TGTGCCAGCAGAGACGGGGACAGGGAAATCACCATATATTTT. It specifies CASRDGDREITIYF.

This rearrangement joins TRBV7-6 to TRBJ1-6; D possibly corresponds to TRBD1 (6 bases). Germline V gene sequence: CDR1 SGHVS, CDR2 FNYEAQ. The CDR3 runs 13 residues. With 4 bases removed from V and 10 bases from J, the gap between germline ends came to 11 bases. CDR3 sequence reads: CASSSKQGSPLHF. As DNA, the CDR3 is TGTGCCAGCAGCTCTAAACAGGGATCACCCCTCCACTTT.

About this clone: At one boundary the junction diverges from the germline segment, which might be a read error. The genes are TRBV10-3 and TRBJ2-6, with D possibly TRBD1 on 5 matching bases. The CDR3 runs to 16 residues. The germline CDR1 and CDR2 sequences are ENHRY and SYGVKD. CDR3 in DNA: TGTGCCATCAGTGATCCCGGCGGCTCTGGGGCCAACGGCCTGACTTTC. This encodes CAISDPGGSGANGLTF.

CDR3 protein: CSVEEKRGAYNEQFF. Here the CDR3 DNA reads TGCAGCGTTGAAGAAAAAAGGGGTGCCTACAATGAGCAGTTCTTC. The chain recombines TRBV29-1 with TRBJ2-1; TRBD1 might be the D (5 bases). The germline V gene has CDR1 SQVTM and CDR2 ANQGSEA. CDR3 length: 15 residues. V was cut by 0 bases and J by 2 bases, with 11 bases left in between.

The genes are TRBV7-2 and TRBJ1-1; D gene unclear. There are 14 residues in the CDR3. Trimming removed 0 bases from V and 1 base from J, with 6 bases in between. Germline lookup yields CDR1 SGHTA and CDR2 FQGNSA. The chain's CDR3 is CASSLAAANTEAFF. The CDR3 nucleotides are TGTGCCAGCAGCTTAGCTGCGGCGAACACTGAAGCTTTCTTT. Combining the CDR3 with reference TRBV7-2 and TRBJ1-1 gives the whole variable domain GAGVSQSPSNKVTEKGKDVELRCDPISGHTALYWYRQSLGQGLEFLIYFQGNSAPDKSGLPSDRFSAERTGGSVSTLTIQRTQQEDSAVYLCASSLAAANTEAFFGQGTRLTVV.

The genes are TRBV6-7 and TRBJ1-2, with no clear D. TRBV6-7 has ORF status, its function being uncertain. The CDR3 is 17 residues long. The V end lost 5 bases, the J end lost 1 base, and 20 bases lay between the germline ends. CDR3 region: CASSASIPEVDNYGYTF. The CDR3 DNA reads TGTGCCAGCAGTGCCTCCATTCCTGAGGTTGATAACTATGGCTACACCTTC.

The chain employs TRBV7-6 and TRBJ2-7, with 8 bases lining up with TRBD2. Germline V lookup: CDR1 SGHVS, CDR2 FNYEAQ. V shed 8 bases, J shed 1 base, and the junction held 7 bases outside the gene matches. This CDR3 is built from 14 residues. This chain's CDR3 is CASGRGGLSYEQYF. The CDR3 nucleotides read TGTGCCAGCGGGCGCGGGGGGCTTTCCTACGAGCAGTACTTC.

This rearrangement joins TRBV5-1 to TRBJ1-4; D call uncertain. Trimming took 4 bases from V and 12 from J, leaving 22 bases between them. The CDR3 length is 15 residues. Germline CDR1 SGHRS, CDR2 YFSETQ. The DNA for the CDR3 is TGCGCCAGCAGCGGCGGGTCTCTCATGGCGGAGGAACTGTTTTTT. It codes for CASSGGSLMAEELFF. The entire variable domain, with the rest obtained from reference TRBV5-1 and TRBJ1-4, is as follows: KAGVTQTPRYLIKTRGQQVTLSCSPISGHRSVSWYQQTPGQGLQFLFEYFSETQRNKGNFPGRFSGRQFSNSRSEMNVSTLELGDSALYLCASSGGSLMAEELFFGSGTQLSVL.

The chain employs TRBV10-3 and TRBJ2-1; unclear D gene. The CDR3 length is 15 residues. The germline V gene encodes CDR1 ENHRY and CDR2 SYGVKD. Deletions cut 4 bases from V and 1 base from J, with 11 bases between. CDR3 sequence reads: CAISVFTASYNEQFF. The CDR3 DNA reads as TGTGCCATCAGTGTTTTTACTGCATCCTACAATGAGCAGTTCTTC.

The rearrangement links TRBV19 to TRBJ2-3; possibly TRBD2 for D (5 bases). CDR1 and CDR2 (germline): LNHDA, SQIVND (reference sequence). The CDR3 runs to 13 residues. The V end lost 11 bases, the J end lost 0 bases, and 12 bases lay between the germline ends. The CDR3 DNA reads TGTGCCGCGGGCGTTTCTAGCACAGATACGCAGTATTTT. Its protein is CAAGVSSTDTQYF.

V is TRBV28 and J is TRBJ2-7; the D gene is possibly TRBD2 (6 bases). There are 13 residues in the CDR3. The V gene's germline CDR1 is MDHEN and CDR2 SYDVKM. V was shortened by 9 bases and J by 6 bases, with 18 bases between the two germline ends. The CDR3 nucleotides are TGTGCCAGTGCGTCGGGGGTGGTGGTCGAGCAGTACTTC. It specifies CASASGVVVEQYF.